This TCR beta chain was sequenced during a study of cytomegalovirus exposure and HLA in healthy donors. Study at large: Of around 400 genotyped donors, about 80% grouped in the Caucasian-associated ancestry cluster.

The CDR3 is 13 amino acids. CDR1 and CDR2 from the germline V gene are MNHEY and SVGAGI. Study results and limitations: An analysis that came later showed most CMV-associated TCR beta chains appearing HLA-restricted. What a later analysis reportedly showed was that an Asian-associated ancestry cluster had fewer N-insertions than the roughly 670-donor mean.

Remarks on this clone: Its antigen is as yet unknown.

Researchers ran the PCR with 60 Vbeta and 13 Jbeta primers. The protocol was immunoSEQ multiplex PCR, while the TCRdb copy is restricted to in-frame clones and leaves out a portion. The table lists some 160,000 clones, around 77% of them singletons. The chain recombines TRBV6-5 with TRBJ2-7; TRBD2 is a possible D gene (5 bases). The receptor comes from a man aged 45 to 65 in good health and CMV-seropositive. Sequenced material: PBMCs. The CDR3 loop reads CVSTAGYDYEQYF. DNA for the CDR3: TGTGTCTCTACGGCGGGTTACGACTACGAGCAGTACTTC.